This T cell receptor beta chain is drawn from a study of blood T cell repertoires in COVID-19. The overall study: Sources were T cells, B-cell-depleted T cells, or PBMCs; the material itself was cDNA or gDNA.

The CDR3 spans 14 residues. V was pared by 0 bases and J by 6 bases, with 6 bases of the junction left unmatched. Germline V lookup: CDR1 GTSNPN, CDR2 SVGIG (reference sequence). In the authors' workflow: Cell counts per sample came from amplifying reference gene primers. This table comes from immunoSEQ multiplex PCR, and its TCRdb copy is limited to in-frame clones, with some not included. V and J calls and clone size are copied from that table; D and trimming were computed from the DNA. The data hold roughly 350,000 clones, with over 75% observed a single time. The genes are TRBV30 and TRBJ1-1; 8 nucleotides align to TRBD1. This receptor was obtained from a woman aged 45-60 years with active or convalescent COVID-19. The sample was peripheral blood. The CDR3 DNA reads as TGTGCCTGGAGTGTATTCGACAGGGGACCTGAAGCTTTCTTT. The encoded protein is CAWSVFDRGPEAFF.